The 25 T cell receptor beta chains below come from one sample, sequenced in a study of T cell responses to AZD1222 COVID-19 vaccine. Assay used: immunoSEQ multiplex PCR; TCRdb lists only in-frame clones, some missing. The data show about 42,000 clones, with more than 70% seen just once and roughly 25% held by the top ten. The source material was peripheral blood, sampled 28 days after the second AZD1222 dose. The receptors come from an adult who received the AZD1222 COVID-19 vaccine.

The chain couples TRBV6-5 to TRBJ2-4; TRBD2 is a possible D gene (7 bases). Between the trimmed V and J ends, which lost 0 bases and 6 bases, there was a span of 12 bases. The CDR3 has 15 amino acids. CDR1 and CDR2 from the germline V gene are MNHEY and SVGAGI. The CDR3 loop is CASSYSLGGGNIQYF. DNA of the CDR3: TGTGCCAGCAGTTACTCTTTGGGAGGGGGAAACATTCAGTACTTC.

The V call is TRBV5-1, the J call TRBJ1-1, with 8 bases aligning to TRBD1. CDR1 and CDR2 (germline): SGHRS, YFSETQ. The CDR3 loop spans 13 amino acids. With V trimmed by 4 bases and J by 3 bases, 2 bases remained unmatched. The CDR3 region is CASSQQGDTEAFF. CDR3 DNA: TGCGCCAGCAGCCAACAGGGGGACACTGAAGCTTTCTTT.

This clone was observed once. This chain uses TRBV6-2 or TRBV6-3 with TRBJ2-1, with D perhaps given as TRBD1 or TRBD2 (5 bases each). Between the trimmed V and J ends, which lost 4 bases and 8 bases, there was a span of 12 bases. The CDR3 spans 13 residues. CDR1 is MNHEY, CDR2 SVGEGT, per germline. The CDR3 region is CASSLGTSDEQFF. DNA of the CDR3: TGTGCCAGCAGTTTAGGGACGAGCGATGAGCAGTTCTTC.

V gene TRBV2 combines with J gene TRBJ2-2; the match to TRBD1 covers 10 bases. Germline V gives CDR1 SNHLY, CDR2 FYNNEI. Germline trimming cut 5 bases from V and 6 bases from J; bases unmatched to any gene: 6. CDR3 size: 15 residues. CDR3 nucleotide sequence: TGTGCCAGCAGTAGGACAGGGGGGATGGCCGGGGAGCTGTTTTTT. The encoded protein is CASSRTGGMAGELFF.

The gene calls are TRBV7-3 and TRBJ1-1; 9 bases match TRBD1. The ends lost 5 bases at V and 3 bases at J; junction bases unmatched: 4. Germline V CDR1 and CDR2: SGHTA, FQGTGA. The CDR3 runs 14 residues. The CDR3: CASSPQGADTEAFF. The DNA for the CDR3 is TGTGCCAGCAGCCCACAGGGGGCAGACACTGAAGCTTTCTTT. Complete variable domain (other parts from reference TRBV7-3 and TRBJ1-1): GAGVSQTPSNKVTEKGKYVELRCDPISGHTALYWYRQSLGQGPEFLIYFQGTGAADDSGLPNDRFFAVRPEGSVSTLKIQRTERGDSAVYLCASSPQGADTEAFFGQGTRLTVV.

The V gene is TRBV27, the J gene TRBJ2-5, with D possibly being TRBD2 (6 bases). Germline V gene sequence: CDR1 MNHEY, CDR2 SMNVEV (reference sequence). The V end lost 5 bases, the J end lost 5 bases, and 15 bases lay between the germline ends. The CDR3 length is 14 residues. CDR3 protein: CASSPRWGDETQYF. As DNA, the CDR3 is TGTGCCAGCAGTCCACGTTGGGGGGACGAGACCCAGTACTTC.

This rearrangement joins TRBV12-3 or TRBV12-4 to TRBJ1-1; D unclear. The V end lost 3 bases, the J end lost 12 bases, and 11 bases lay between the germline ends. The CDR3 has 11 amino acids. CDR3 DNA: TGTGCCAGCAGTTTTCTAGGGTATACTTTCTTT. This translates into CASSFLGYTFF.

The V call is TRBV6-6, the J call TRBJ1-2, with a weak D call TRBD1 (5 bases). V was cut by 4 bases and J by 6 bases, with 15 bases left in between. This CDR3 spans 14 amino acids. Germline V gene data show CDR1 as MNHNY and CDR2 as SVGAGI (reference sequence). CDR3 coding DNA: TGTGCCAGCAGTTCTCCGGACATGGCGAATGGCTACACCTTC. Its translation is CASSSPDMANGYTF.

The chain couples TRBV19 to TRBJ1-4; D is possibly TRBD1 (6 bases). The CDR3 is 14 amino acids. V dropped 3 bases and J dropped 8 bases, with 13 bases sitting between them. Germline CDR1 and CDR2: LNHDA and SQIVND (reference sequence). In nucleotides, the CDR3 is TGTGCCAGTAGTATGGGGGGCGCGAGGGAAAAACTGTTTTTT. It yields the protein CASSMGGAREKLFF.

The rearrangement links TRBV2 to TRBJ1-2; D gene ambiguous. Trimming stripped 2 bases from V and 2 bases from J, with 6 bases between. The CDR3 totals 13 residues. Germline CDR1 SNHLY, CDR2 FYNNEI. The CDR3 protein is CASSESGNYGYTF. CDR3 in DNA: TGTGCCAGCAGTGAATCCGGAAACTATGGCTACACCTTC.

The chain links TRBV5-4 to TRBJ1-1, with TRBD1 matching 8 bases. The CDR3 runs 15 residues. V lost 4 bases and J lost 6; bases outside the gene matches: 11. CDR1 SGHNT and CDR2 YYREEE come from the germline V gene (reference sequence). The CDR3 loop reads CASSLARQGRAEAFF. The DNA for the CDR3 is TGTGCCAGCAGCCTGGCAAGACAGGGGAGGGCTGAAGCTTTCTTT.

The V call is TRBV2, the J call TRBJ2-7; no clear D gene. Germline loops: CDR1 SNHLY, CDR2 FYNNEI. CDR3 size: 13 residues. V lost 10 bases and J lost 2, with 15 bases in between. The CDR3 bases are TGTGCCACCTCCCGGAACCCGGCCTACGAGCAGTACTTC. This encodes CATSRNPAYEQYF.

This chain connects TRBV19 to TRBJ1-2, with D perhaps matching TRBD1 (6 bases). Between the trimmed V and J ends, which lost 7 bases and 3 bases, there was a span of 15 bases. CDR1 and CDR2 from the germline V gene are LNHDA and SQIVND (reference sequence). There are 14 residues in the CDR3. CDR3 in amino acids: CASKPAGVDYGYTF. The CDR3 nucleotides read TGTGCCAGTAAACCGGCAGGGGTGGACTATGGCTACACCTTC.

This clone was counted a few times. The chain couples TRBV4-1 to TRBJ1-1; a possible D gene is TRBD1 (5 bases). V lost 0 bases to trimming and J lost 10 bases, with 12 bases between them. The CDR3 spans 13 residues. Germline CDR1 MGHRA, CDR2 YSYEKL. The CDR3 is CASSQDQGFRAFF. In nucleotides, the CDR3 is TGCGCCAGCAGCCAAGATCAGGGATTTAGAGCTTTCTTT.

V is TRBV2 and J is TRBJ2-2; weak D call: TRBD1 (5 bases). CDR3 length: 16 amino acids. Trimming left V 4 bases short and J 2 bases short, with 14 bases between. CDR1 is SNHLY and CDR2 is FYNNEI in the germline V gene. CDR3 sequence reads: CASSGQGVSNTGELFF. In DNA form, the CDR3 reads TGTGCCAGCAGTGGCCAGGGTGTGAGCAACACCGGGGAGCTGTTTTTT.

The V call is TRBV3-1 (or the pseudogene TRBV3-2), the J call TRBJ2-6; D is possibly TRBD1 (5 bases). This CDR3 is built from 16 residues. V shed 2 bases and J shed 1 base, with 9 bases lying between them. Germline loops: CDR1 LGHDT, CDR2 YNNKEL (reference sequence). In DNA form, the CDR3 reads TGTGCCAGCAGCCAACAGGGCACGTCTGGGGCCAACGTCCTGACTTTC. It specifies CASSQQGTSGANVLTF.

V usage is TRBV14 and J usage is TRBJ2-5; 7 positions agree with TRBD2. The germline V gene has CDR1 SGHDN and CDR2 FVKESK. J lost 7 bases, V lost 3 bases, and 14 bases had no gene match. There are 16 residues in the CDR3. The CDR3 DNA reads as TGTGCCAGCAGCCACCTCCACGGTAGCGGGTTAGGGACCCAGTACTTC. It specifies CASSHLHGSGLGTQYF.

This sequence joins TRBV19 and TRBJ2-2; D is perhaps TRBD2 (5 bases). Germline V gene lookup returns CDR1 LNHDA and CDR2 SQIVND (reference sequence). The CDR3 runs 14 residues. V was shortened by 1 base and J by 5 bases, with 8 bases between the two germline ends. In DNA form, the CDR3 reads TGTGCCAGTAGTATAGCGGGATGGACCGGGGAGCTGTTTTTT. Its translation: CASSIAGWTGELFF. The whole variable domain, filled in from reference TRBV19 and TRBJ2-2, reads DGGITQSPKYLFRKEGQNVTLSCEQNLNHDAMYWYRQDPGQGLRLIYYSQIVNDFQKGDIAEGYSVSREKKESFPLTVTSAQKNPTAFYLCASSIAGWTGELFFGEGSRLTVL.

This chain uses TRBV27 with TRBJ2-7; D ambiguous. Trimming left V 4 bases short and J 4 bases short, with 5 bases between. CDR1 MNHEY and CDR2 SMNVEV come from the germline V gene (reference sequence). The CDR3 is 11 residues long. The CDR3 is CASSSAYEQYF. CDR3 DNA sequence: TGTGCCAGCAGTTCTGCTTACGAGCAGTACTTC.

J is TRBJ1-3 and V is TRBV6-1; D gene unclear. V lost 3 bases, J lost 0 bases, and 21 bases lay in between. CDR3 length equals 19 residues. Germline V gene data show CDR1 as MNHNS and CDR2 as SASEGT. This CDR3 reads CASSDLTRTQLISGNTIYF. In DNA, the CDR3 is TGTGCCAGCAGTGACTTGACCCGAACTCAGCTTATCTCTGGAAACACCATATATTTT.

The chain is built from TRBV27 and TRBJ2-7; 7 bases align to TRBD1. The germline V gene encodes CDR1 MNHEY and CDR2 SMNVEV (reference sequence). This CDR3 region has 17 residues. Trimming at V came to 6 bases and at J to 5 bases, leaving 19 bases not matched to a gene. The CDR3 DNA reads TGTGCCAGCAGCGCCCGGGACAGCACCTCTCTTCGGAACGAGCAGTACTTC. It is translated as CASSARDSTSLRNEQYF.

The chain employs TRBV11-2 and TRBJ1-2; 8 bases are a match to TRBD1. The CDR3 consists of 15 residues. Germline CDR1 SGHAT, CDR2 FQNNGV. V was clipped by 4 bases and J by 7 bases; unmatched bases: 11. The CDR3 nucleotides are TGTGCCAGCAGCTCGGGACAGGTGGGGAAGGGTGGCTACACCTTC. As protein: CASSSGQVGKGGYTF.

This clone appeared a single time. The chain is built from TRBV29-1 and TRBJ1-1; 10 nucleotides line up with TRBD1. V was clipped by 7 bases and J by 1 base; unmatched bases: 3. The germline gives CDR1 SQVTM, CDR2 ANQGSEA. The CDR3 spans 13 residues. In DNA, the CDR3 is TGCAGCGCTAGGACAGGGGGGAACACTGAAGCTTTCTTT. Its translation is CSARTGGNTEAFF. The full variable domain, in which reference TRBV29-1 and TRBJ1-1 provide the parts outside the CDR3, is SAVISQKPSRDICQRGTSLTIQCQVDSQVTMMFWYRQQPGQSLTLIATANQGSEATYESGFVIDKFPISRPNLTFSTLTVSNMSPEDSSIYLCSARTGGNTEAFFGQGTRLTVV.

The CDR3 region is CASGKGYQETQYF. CDR3 nucleotide sequence: TGTGCTAGTGGGAAGGGATACCAAGAGACCCAGTACTTC. The chain uses TRBV12-5 and TRBJ2-5; D gene ambiguous. The V end was cut by 6 bases, the J end by 0 bases, with 8 bases between. CDR3 size: 13 residues. Germline CDR1 and CDR2: LGHNT and FRNRAP.

The V and J genes are TRBV5-1 and TRBJ1-1; possible D gene TRBD1, 5 bases. Germline V CDR1 and CDR2: SGHRS, YFSETQ. V dropped 0 bases and J dropped 2 bases, with 8 bases sitting between them. The CDR3 contains 14 residues. CDR3 in amino acids: CASSLEGTNTEAFF. In DNA form, the CDR3 reads TGCGCCAGCAGCTTGGAAGGGACCAACACTGAAGCTTTCTTT.